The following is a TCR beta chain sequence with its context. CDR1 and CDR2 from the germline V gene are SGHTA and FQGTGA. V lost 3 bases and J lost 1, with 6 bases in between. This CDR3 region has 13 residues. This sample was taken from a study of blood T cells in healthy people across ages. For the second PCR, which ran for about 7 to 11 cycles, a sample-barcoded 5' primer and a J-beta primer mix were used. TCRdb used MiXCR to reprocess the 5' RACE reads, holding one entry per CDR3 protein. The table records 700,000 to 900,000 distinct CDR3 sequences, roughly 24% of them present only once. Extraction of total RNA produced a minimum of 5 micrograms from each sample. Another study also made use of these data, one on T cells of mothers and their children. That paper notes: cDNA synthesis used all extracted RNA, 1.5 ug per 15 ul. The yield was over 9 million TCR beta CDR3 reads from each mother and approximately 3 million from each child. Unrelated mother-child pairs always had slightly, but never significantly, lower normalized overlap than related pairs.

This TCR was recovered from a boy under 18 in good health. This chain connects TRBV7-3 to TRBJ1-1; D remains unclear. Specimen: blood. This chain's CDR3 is CASSFTPNTEAFF. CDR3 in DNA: TGTGCCAGCAGCTTTACACCGAACACTGAAGCTTTCTTT.